This is a list of T cell receptor beta chains from one sample in a study of T-cell reconstitution after alpha-beta-depleted transplantation in children. TCRdb ran MiXCR on the PCR reads and lists one entry per CDR3 protein. This sample has around 80,000 distinct CDR3 sequences, with 15% to 20% found just once. The source material was PBMCs, mostly from graft donor cells, sampled 360 days after TCRalphabeta/CD19-depleted stem cell transplant. The receptors here all came from a male patient aged 2 to 9 who had a stem cell transplant for acute lymphoblastic leukemia, so the T cells may come from the graft donor. The CDR3 runs from the conserved cysteine through the conserved F or W. Each record gives: D gene, clone size, J gene, V gene, CDR3 DNA, CDR3 protein. The D gene is left open where the match is weak. Rows may omit the clone size; those that give it use once, few, many or a size class.

d_call: -
clone_size: many
j_call: TRBJ2-7
v_call: TRBV7-2
cdr3_nt: TGTGCCAGCAGCTTAGCGGGGCCCTCCTACGAGCAGTACTTC
cdr3_aa: CASSLAGPSYEQYF

d_call: -
clone_size: few
j_call: TRBJ2-1
v_call: TRBV30
cdr3_nt: TGTGCCTGGAGTCTCAGGGGAAATTGGGCCTACAATGAGCAGTTCTTC
cdr3_aa: CAWSLRGNWAYNEQFF

d_call: -
clone_size: -
j_call: TRBJ1-5
v_call: TRBV12-3/TRBV12-4
cdr3_nt: TGTGCCAGCAGTTTTGGGTCAGTGGGGCGGTATAGCAATCAGCCCCAGCATTTT
cdr3_aa: CASSFGSVGRYSNQPQHF

d_call: -
clone_size: many
j_call: TRBJ2-7
v_call: TRBV9
cdr3_nt: TGTGCCAGCAGCGTAGTAGGGTTCTCCTACGAGCAGTACTTC
cdr3_aa: CASSVVGFSYEQYF

d_call: TRBD2
clone_size: -
j_call: TRBJ2-7
v_call: TRBV7-9
cdr3_nt: TGTGCCAGCAGGTCCGGGACTAGCGGGAGTATCCACGAGCAGTACTTC
cdr3_aa: CASRSGTSGSIHEQYF

d_call: TRBD1
clone_size: few
j_call: TRBJ2-7
v_call: TRBV7-9
cdr3_nt: TGTGCCAGCAGCCGGGACAGGAGATCCTACGAGCAGTACTTC
cdr3_aa: CASSRDRRSYEQYF

d_call: -
clone_size: -
j_call: TRBJ2-7
v_call: TRBV4-1
cdr3_nt: TGCGCCAGCAGCCATCCTGGCCCGGGACCCGTCTACGAGCAGTACTTC
cdr3_aa: CASSHPGPGPVYEQYF

d_call: TRBD1
clone_size: few
j_call: TRBJ1-5
v_call: TRBV30
cdr3_nt: TGTGCCTTTGGGACAGGGGGCAATCAGCCCCAGCATTTT
cdr3_aa: CAFGTGGNQPQHF

d_call: TRBD2
clone_size: many
j_call: TRBJ2-7
v_call: TRBV12-3/TRBV12-4
cdr3_nt: TGTGCCAGCAGTTCAAGACTAGCGGTGCGATACGAGCAGTACTTC
cdr3_aa: CASSSRLAVRYEQYF

d_call: TRBD1
clone_size: once
j_call: TRBJ2-1
v_call: TRBV9
cdr3_nt: TGTGCCAGCAGCGCTCGGACAGGGAGCTCCTACAATGAGCAGTTCTTC
cdr3_aa: CASSARTGSSYNEQFF

d_call: -
clone_size: many
j_call: TRBJ2-4
v_call: TRBV25-1
cdr3_nt: TGTGCCAGCAGTGGGCTAGGGGACATTCAGTACTTC
cdr3_aa: CASSGLGDIQYF

d_call: -
clone_size: -
j_call: TRBJ2-1
v_call: TRBV5-1
cdr3_nt: TGCGCCAGCAGTGTGCAAGCCGTTCCCCGGGCCGCAGCCTTC
cdr3_aa: CASSVQAVPRAAAF

d_call: TRBD2
clone_size: -
j_call: TRBJ2-3
v_call: TRBV20-1
cdr3_nt: TGCAGTGCTCCTCTGCGGGGGGCGCTCGATACGCAGTATTTT
cdr3_aa: CSAPLRGALDTQYF

d_call: TRBD1
clone_size: few
j_call: TRBJ2-5
v_call: TRBV5-1
cdr3_nt: TGCGCCAGCAGCCCGGGACAGTGGGAGACCCAGTACTTC
cdr3_aa: CASSPGQWETQYF

d_call: TRBD2
clone_size: -
j_call: TRBJ2-3
v_call: TRBV18
cdr3_nt: TGTGCCAGTTCGGGACTAGCGGGAAAAGATACGCAGTATTTT
cdr3_aa: CASSGLAGKDTQYF

d_call: TRBD2
clone_size: -
j_call: TRBJ2-7
v_call: TRBV11-1
cdr3_nt: TGTGCCAGCAGCCGTAGCGGGAGTACCCTCTCCGAGCAGTACTTC
cdr3_aa: CASSRSGSTLSEQYF